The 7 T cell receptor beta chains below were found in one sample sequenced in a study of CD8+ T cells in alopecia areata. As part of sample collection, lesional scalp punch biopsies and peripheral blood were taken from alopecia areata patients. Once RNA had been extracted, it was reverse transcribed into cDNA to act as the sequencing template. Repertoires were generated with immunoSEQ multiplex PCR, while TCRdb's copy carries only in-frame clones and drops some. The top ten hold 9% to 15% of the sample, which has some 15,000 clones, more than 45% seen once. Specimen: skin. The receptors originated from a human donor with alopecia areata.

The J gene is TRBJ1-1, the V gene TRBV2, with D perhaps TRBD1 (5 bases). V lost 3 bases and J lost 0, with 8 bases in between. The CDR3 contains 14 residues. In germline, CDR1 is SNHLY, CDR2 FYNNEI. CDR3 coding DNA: TGTGCCAGCAGTGATCTGGGGGTGAACACTGAAGCTTTCTTT. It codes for CASSDLGVNTEAFF.

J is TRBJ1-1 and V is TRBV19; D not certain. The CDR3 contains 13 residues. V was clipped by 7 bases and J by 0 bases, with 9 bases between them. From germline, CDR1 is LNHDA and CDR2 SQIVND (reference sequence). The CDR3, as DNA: TGTGCCAGTAAGCAATGGCTGAACACTGAAGCTTTCTTT. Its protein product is CASKQWLNTEAFF. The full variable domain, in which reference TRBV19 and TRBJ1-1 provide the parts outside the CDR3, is DGGITQSPKYLFRKEGQNVTLSCEQNLNHDAMYWYRQDPGQGLRLIYYSQIVNDFQKGDIAEGYSVSREKKESFPLTVTSAQKNPTAFYLCASKQWLNTEAFFGQGTRLTVV.

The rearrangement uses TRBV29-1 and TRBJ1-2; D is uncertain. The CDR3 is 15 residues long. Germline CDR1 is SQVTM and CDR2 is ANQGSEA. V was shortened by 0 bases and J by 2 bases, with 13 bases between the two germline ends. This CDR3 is CSVEDWAIGNYGYTF. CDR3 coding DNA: TGCAGCGTTGAAGATTGGGCGATCGGGAACTATGGCTACACCTTC.

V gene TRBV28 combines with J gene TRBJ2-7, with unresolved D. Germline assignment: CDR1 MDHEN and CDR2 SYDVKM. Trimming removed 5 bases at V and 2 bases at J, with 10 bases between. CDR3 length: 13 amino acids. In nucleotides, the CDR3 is TGTGCCAGCAGTCTACTGGGTACCTACGAGCAGTACTTC. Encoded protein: CASSLLGTYEQYF.

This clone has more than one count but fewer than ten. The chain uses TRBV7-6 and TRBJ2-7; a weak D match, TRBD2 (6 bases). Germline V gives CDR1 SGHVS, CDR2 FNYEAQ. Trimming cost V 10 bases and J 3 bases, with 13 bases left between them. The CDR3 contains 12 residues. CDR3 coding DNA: TGTGCCACCGCGGGACTTAACTACGAGCAGTACTTC. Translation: CATAGLNYEQYF.

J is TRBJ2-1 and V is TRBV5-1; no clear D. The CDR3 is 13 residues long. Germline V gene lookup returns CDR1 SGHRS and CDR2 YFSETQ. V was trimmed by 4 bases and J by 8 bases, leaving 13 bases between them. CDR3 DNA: TGCGCCAGCAGCCCGGGCCCGATAGATGAGCAGTTCTTC. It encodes CASSPGPIDEQFF.

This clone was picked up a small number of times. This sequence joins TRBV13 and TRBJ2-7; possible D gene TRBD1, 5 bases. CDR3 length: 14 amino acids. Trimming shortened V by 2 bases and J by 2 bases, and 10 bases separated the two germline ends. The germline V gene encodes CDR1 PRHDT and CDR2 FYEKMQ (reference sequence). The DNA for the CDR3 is TGTGCCAGCAGCTTACCGCAGGGCACCTACGAGCAGTACTTC. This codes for CASSLPQGTYEQYF.